The 17 T cell receptor beta chains presented below share a single source sample, sequenced in a study of long-term antiretroviral therapy in people with HIV. Survey-level resolution applied to immunoSEQ assay v3.0. Sequencing was performed with immunoSEQ multiplex PCR; in TCRdb, only in-frame clones are kept and a portion is missing. The table has some 27,000 clones, about 84% seen once. Here the sequenced sample was unsorted PBMCs, taken roughly 4.9 years after starting antiretroviral therapy. Receptors originate from a man aged 35-49 years with HIV.

The CDR3 DNA reads TGTGCCAGCAGCCCGACCCTTAACAATGAGCAGTTCTTC. Protein sequence: CASSPTLNNEQFF. The chain links TRBV7-3 to TRBJ2-1, with unresolved D. Germline V gene sequence: CDR1 SGHTA, CDR2 FQGTGA. The CDR3 covers 13 residues. V lost 5 bases, J lost 5 bases, and 10 bases lay in between.

The chain carries TRBV5-3 and TRBJ1-1, with 8 nucleotides matching TRBD1. TRBV5-3 is labeled an ORF, and its function is uncertain. There are 15 residues in the CDR3. V was clipped by 0 bases and J by 0 bases; unmatched bases: 1. The DNA for the CDR3 is TGTGCCAGAAGCTTGGGGACAGGGATGAACACTGAAGCTTTCTTT. As protein: CARSLGTGMNTEAFF.

The chain joins TRBV5-5 to TRBJ2-3, with D perhaps matching TRBD1 (5 bases). Germline V lookup: CDR1 SGHKS, CDR2 YYEKEE (reference sequence). V lost 3 bases and J lost 0, with 11 bases in between. CDR3 length equals 15 residues. The DNA of the CDR3 is TGTGCCAGCAGCTGGACACCGACTAGCACAGATACGCAGTATTTT. This translates into CASSWTPTSTDTQYF.

This clone was seen just once. The gene calls are TRBV9 and TRBJ1-1, with D possibly matching TRBD1 (5 bases). The CDR3 totals 14 residues. V was trimmed by 2 bases and J by 3 bases, leaving 11 bases between them. CDR1 is SGDLS and CDR2 is YYNGEE in the germline V gene. The DNA for the CDR3 is TGTGCCAGCAGCGTGGCGGGGCGGGACACTGAAGCTTTCTTT. Translating it yields CASSVAGRDTEAFF.

The genes are TRBV28 and TRBJ2-3; D is unclear. Trimming left V 2 bases short and J 2 bases short, with 11 bases between. The length of the CDR3 is 15 residues. Germline V gene data show CDR1 as MDHEN and CDR2 as SYDVKM. CDR3 in amino acids: CASSLRSALTDTQYF. The CDR3 DNA reads as TGTGCCAGCAGTTTACGGTCGGCACTCACAGATACGCAGTATTTT.

This clone was picked up one time. This chain uses TRBV29-1 with TRBJ2-5, with D possibly being TRBD1 or TRBD2 (6 bases each). The CDR3 runs 14 residues. Trimming left V 5 bases short and J 2 bases short, with 15 bases between. Looked up from germline, CDR1 is SQVTM and CDR2 is ANQGSEA. The DNA of the CDR3 is TGCAGCGTTTGGAGGCGGGACAAGCAAGAGACCCAGTACTTC. Residues: CSVWRRDKQETQYF.

The genes are TRBV28 and TRBJ2-7, with 8 bases aligning to TRBD1. Germline CDR1 reads MDHEN; CDR2 reads SYDVKM. V was clipped by 6 bases and J by 12 bases; unmatched bases: 13. The CDR3 sequence is 13 residues long. The DNA for the CDR3 is TGTGCCAGCAGCTCCTCTGGACAGGGTGGGCCGTACTTC. This encodes CASSSSGQGGPYF.

The chain recombines TRBV11-2 with TRBJ1-5, with D perhaps matching TRBD1 (6 bases). V was trimmed by 5 bases and J by 7 bases, leaving 15 bases between them. The germline V gene has CDR1 SGHAT and CDR2 FQNNGV. This CDR3 comprises 14 residues. CDR3 sequence: CASSLTGRRQPQHF. The CDR3 DNA reads as TGTGCCAGCAGCCTCACAGGGAGGAGGCAGCCCCAGCATTTT.

V and J are TRBV28 and TRBJ2-3; 8 bases match TRBD1. Per the germline V gene, CDR1 is MDHEN and CDR2 is SYDVKM. The CDR3 length is 12 residues. V was clipped by 10 bases and J by 5 bases; unmatched bases: 5. The CDR3 DNA reads as TGTGCCATCCAGGGGGCGAGAGATACGCAGTATTTT. Protein sequence: CAIQGARDTQYF.

J is TRBJ2-2 and V is TRBV5-1; 8 positions match TRBD1. Trimming took 0 bases from V and 2 from J; bases not matched to a gene: 3. The CDR3 consists of 16 residues. Per germline, CDR1 SGHRS and CDR2 YFSETQ. The CDR3 reads CASSLGGQGNTGELFF. The CDR3 DNA reads as TGCGCCAGCAGCTTGGGAGGACAGGGAAACACCGGGGAGCTGTTTTTT.

This clone occurred a few times. Here the CDR3 DNA reads TGCGCCAGCAGCTCGGGACTCCAGCATGGGGCTAGCGGGGGGGACAATGAGCAGTTCTTC. Translating it yields CASSSGLQHGASGGDNEQFF. The chain employs TRBV5-1 and TRBJ2-1; 12 bases fit TRBD2. The ends lost 3 bases at V and 5 bases at J; junction bases unmatched: 18. This CDR3 has 20 amino acids. Germline loops: CDR1 SGHRS, CDR2 YFSETQ.

The chain carries TRBV30 and TRBJ2-1; 9 bases agree with TRBD1. The junction had 11 bases not matched to a gene; V was cut back by 7 bases and J by 4 bases. The CDR3 is made up of 15 amino acids. Germline V gene data show CDR1 as GTSNPN and CDR2 as SVGIG (reference sequence). CDR3 DNA: TGTGCCTTTGGCCTCGGGACAGGGCTTTACAATGAGCAGTTCTTC. It translates to CAFGLGTGLYNEQFF.

The chain links TRBV29-1 to TRBJ2-6; the D is unclear. The CDR3 is 13 residues long. The germline V gene has CDR1 SQVTM and CDR2 ANQGSEA. V shed 3 bases and J shed 4 bases, with 7 bases lying between them. CDR3 loop: CSVEIAGANVLTF. The CDR3 DNA reads as TGCAGCGTTGAGATTGCCGGGGCCAACGTCCTGACTTTC.

The V gene is TRBV14, the J gene TRBJ1-1; unclear D gene. The CDR3 runs 14 residues. Germline assignment: CDR1 SGHDN and CDR2 FVKESK. The V end was cut by 7 bases, the J end by 1 base, with 13 bases between. CDR3 region: CASTLLPRNTEAFF. The CDR3 DNA is TGTGCCAGCACCCTGCTACCCCGGAACACTGAAGCTTTCTTT.

The V gene is TRBV7-9, the J gene TRBJ1-1, with D hard to call. The CDR3 runs to 14 residues. The V gene's germline CDR1 is SEHNR and CDR2 FQNEAQ (reference sequence). Trimming took off 0 bases at V and 1 base at J, with 6 bases between the two ends. The CDR3 DNA sequence: TGTGCCAGCAGCTTAGCGCATGCGAACACTGAAGCTTTCTTT. Translating gives CASSLAHANTEAFF.

The chain couples TRBV6-1 to TRBJ2-7; D unclear. Trimming stripped 4 bases from V and 0 bases from J, with 19 bases between. The CDR3 is 17 amino acids. The germline gives CDR1 MNHNS, CDR2 SASEGT. CDR3 sequence: CASSGVTLLSNSYEQYF. CDR3 DNA: TGTGCCAGCAGTGGGGTGACCCTACTCTCGAACTCCTACGAGCAGTACTTC.

The rearrangement links TRBV30 to TRBJ2-5; D remains unclear. Germline CDR1 is GTSNPN and CDR2 is SVGIG (reference sequence). The CDR3 sequence is 13 residues long. V lost 0 bases and J lost 5, with 10 bases in between. The CDR3 DNA sequence: TGTGCCTGGAGTGTACGGAGCCATGAGACCCAGTACTTC. It is translated as CAWSVRSHETQYF.